Only a few counts were recorded for the clone carrying this TCR beta chain. What it binds is not known. J gave up 10 bases and V 0 bases, and 4 bases lay outside the gene matches. The CDR3 runs 15 residues. Per the germline V gene, CDR1 is LGHNA and CDR2 is YSLEER. This entry comes from a study of T cell repertoires in cytomegalovirus infection. In the study overall: The authors used CMV epitopes that were HLA-C-restricted (recently identified) and HLA-B-restricted (well studied). Both CMV infection and a matching HLA type were indicated by public TCR beta signatures. Study-wide points: Cumulative frequency of public TCR beta families picked out carriers of CMV plus the relevant HLA. CMV-specific HLA-C-restricted TCR beta clonotypes dominated the ex vivo response.

Using its own MiXCR run on the reads, TCRdb lists one record per CDR3 protein. The sample comprises approximately 600,000 distinct CDR3 sequences, approximately 40% of which are singletons, and 48% rests with the top ten. The rearrangement joins TRBV4-3 to TRBJ2-1, with TRBD2 identical over 12 bases. The TCR comes from a human donor in good health (CMV status not recorded). Some clones in this sample may be carry-over from other donors' samples. Specimen: cultured PBMCs, collected from culture after CMV antigen stimulation. CDR3 sequence: CASSQDTGLAGEQFF. The CDR3 DNA is TGCGCCAGCAGCCAAGATACAGGACTAGCGGGGGAGCAGTTCTTC.